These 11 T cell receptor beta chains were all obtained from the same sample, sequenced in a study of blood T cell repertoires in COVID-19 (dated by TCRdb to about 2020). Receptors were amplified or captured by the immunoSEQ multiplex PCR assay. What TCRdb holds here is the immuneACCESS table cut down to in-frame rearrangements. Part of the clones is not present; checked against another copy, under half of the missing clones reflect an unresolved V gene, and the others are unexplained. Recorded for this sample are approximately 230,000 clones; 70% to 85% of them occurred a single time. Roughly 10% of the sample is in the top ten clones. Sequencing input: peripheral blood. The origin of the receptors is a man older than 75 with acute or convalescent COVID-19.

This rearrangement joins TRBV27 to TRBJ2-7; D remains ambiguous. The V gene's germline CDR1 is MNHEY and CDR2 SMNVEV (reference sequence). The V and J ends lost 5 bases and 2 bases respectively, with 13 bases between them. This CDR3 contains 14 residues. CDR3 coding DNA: TGTGCCAGCAGTAAAGGCGACTGGGCCTACGAGCAGTACTTC. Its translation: CASSKGDWAYEQYF.

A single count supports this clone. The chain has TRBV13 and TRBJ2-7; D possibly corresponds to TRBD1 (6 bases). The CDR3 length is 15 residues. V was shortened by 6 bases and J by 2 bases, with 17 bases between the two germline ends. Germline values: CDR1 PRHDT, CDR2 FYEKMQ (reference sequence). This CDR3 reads CASRRAGGAPYEQYF. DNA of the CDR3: TGTGCCAGCAGACGCGCTGGGGGCGCCCCCTACGAGCAGTACTTC.

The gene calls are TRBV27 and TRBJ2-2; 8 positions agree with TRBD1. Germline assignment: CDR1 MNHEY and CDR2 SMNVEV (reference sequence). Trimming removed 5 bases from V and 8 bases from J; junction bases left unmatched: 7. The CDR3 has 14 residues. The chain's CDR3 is CASSLDRVEGELFF. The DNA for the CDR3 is TGTGCCAGCAGTCTGGACAGGGTTGAAGGGGAGCTGTTTTTT.

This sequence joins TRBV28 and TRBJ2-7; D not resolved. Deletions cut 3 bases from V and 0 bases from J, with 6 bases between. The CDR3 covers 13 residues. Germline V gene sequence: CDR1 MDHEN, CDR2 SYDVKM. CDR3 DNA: TGTGCCAGCAGTTTGGTAGACTCCTACGAGCAGTACTTC. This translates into CASSLVDSYEQYF.

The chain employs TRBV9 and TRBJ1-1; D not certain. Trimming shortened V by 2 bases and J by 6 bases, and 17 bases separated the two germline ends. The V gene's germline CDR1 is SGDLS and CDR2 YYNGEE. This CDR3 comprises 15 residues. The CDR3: CASSVAAVSAPEAFF. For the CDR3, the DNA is TGTGCCAGCAGCGTCGCGGCAGTATCAGCCCCTGAAGCTTTCTTT.

The CDR3 is CASSLVTVNQPQHF. CDR3 DNA sequence: TGTGCCAGCAGCTTAGTTACAGTCAATCAGCCCCAGCATTTT. The V and J genes are TRBV7-8 and TRBJ1-5; D is unresolved. This CDR3 is 14 amino acids long. CDR1 is SGHVS and CDR2 is FQNEAQ in the germline V gene. Trimming took off 1 base at V and 3 bases at J, with 7 bases between the two ends.

The CDR3 DNA is TGTGCCAGCAGTACGGGACTCCGTAATTCACCCCTCCACTTT. This sequence encodes CASSTGLRNSPLHF. This chain connects TRBV6-5 to TRBJ1-6, with D possibly being TRBD1 (5 bases). The germline V gene encodes CDR1 MNHEY and CDR2 SVGAGI. Trimming removed 5 bases at V and 6 bases at J, with 11 bases between. This CDR3 region has 14 residues.

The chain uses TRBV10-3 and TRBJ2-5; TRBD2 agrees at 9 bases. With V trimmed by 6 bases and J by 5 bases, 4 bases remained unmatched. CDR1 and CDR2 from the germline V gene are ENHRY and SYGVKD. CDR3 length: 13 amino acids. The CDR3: CAIRLAGAETQYF. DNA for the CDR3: TGTGCCATCAGATTAGCGGGAGCGGAGACCCAGTACTTC.

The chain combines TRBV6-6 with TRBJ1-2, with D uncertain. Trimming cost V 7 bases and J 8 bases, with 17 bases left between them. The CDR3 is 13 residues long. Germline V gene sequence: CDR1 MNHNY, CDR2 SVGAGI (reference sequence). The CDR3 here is CASTRVAREGYTF. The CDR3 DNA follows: TGTGCCAGCACCCGGGTGGCCAGAGAGGGCTACACCTTC.

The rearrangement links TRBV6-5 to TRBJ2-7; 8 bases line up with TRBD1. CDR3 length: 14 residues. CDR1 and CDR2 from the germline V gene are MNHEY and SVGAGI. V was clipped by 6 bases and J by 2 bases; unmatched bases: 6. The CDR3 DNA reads TGTGCCAGCAGAAAGAACAGGGGGGCCTACGAGCAGTACTTC. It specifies CASRKNRGAYEQYF.

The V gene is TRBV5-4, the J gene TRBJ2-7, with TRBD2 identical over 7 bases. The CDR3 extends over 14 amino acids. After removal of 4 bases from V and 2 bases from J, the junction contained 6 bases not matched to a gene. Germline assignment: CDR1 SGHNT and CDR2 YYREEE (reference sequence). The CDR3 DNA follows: TGTGCCAGCAGCCCGGAGGGAGGGGCCTACGAGCAGTACTTC. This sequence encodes CASSPEGGAYEQYF.